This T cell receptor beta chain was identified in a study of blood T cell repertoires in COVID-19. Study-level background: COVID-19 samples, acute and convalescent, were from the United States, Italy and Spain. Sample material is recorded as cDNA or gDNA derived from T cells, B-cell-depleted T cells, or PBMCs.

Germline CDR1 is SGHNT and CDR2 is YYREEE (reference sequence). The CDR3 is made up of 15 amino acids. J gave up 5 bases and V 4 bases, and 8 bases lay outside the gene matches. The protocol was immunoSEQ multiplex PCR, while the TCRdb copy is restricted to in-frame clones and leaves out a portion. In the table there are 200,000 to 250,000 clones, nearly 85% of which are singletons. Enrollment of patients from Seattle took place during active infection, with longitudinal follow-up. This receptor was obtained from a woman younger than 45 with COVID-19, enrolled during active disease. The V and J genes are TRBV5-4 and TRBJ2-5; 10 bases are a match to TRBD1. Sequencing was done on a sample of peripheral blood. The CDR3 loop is CASSGKTGGVETQYF. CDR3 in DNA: TGTGCCAGCAGCGGAAAGACAGGGGGCGTCGAGACCCAGTACTTC.